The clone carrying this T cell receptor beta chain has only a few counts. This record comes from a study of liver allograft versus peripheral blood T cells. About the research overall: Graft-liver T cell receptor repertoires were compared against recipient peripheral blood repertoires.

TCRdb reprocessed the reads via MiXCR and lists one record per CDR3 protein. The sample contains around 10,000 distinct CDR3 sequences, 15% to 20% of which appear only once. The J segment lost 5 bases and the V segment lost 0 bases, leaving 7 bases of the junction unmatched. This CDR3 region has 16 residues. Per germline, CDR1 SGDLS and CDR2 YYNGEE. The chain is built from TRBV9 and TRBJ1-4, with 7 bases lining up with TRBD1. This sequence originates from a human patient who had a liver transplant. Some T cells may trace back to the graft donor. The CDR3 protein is CASSVDRGKGNEKLFF. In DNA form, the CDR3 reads TGTGCCAGCAGCGTAGACAGGGGAAAAGGAAATGAAAAACTGTTTTTT.